Many counts were recorded for the clone carrying this T cell receptor (beta chain). The source material, RNA transcripts, was used to amplify TCR beta CDR3 regions. The study used the HTBI primer set for a first-round RT-PCR of the TCR CDR3. TCRdb re-called the multiplex PCR reads through MiXCR, storing one row per CDR3 protein. The sample holds 250,000 to 300,000 distinct CDR3 sequences, about 16% seen once. CDR3 size: 13 residues. Germline lookup yields CDR1 MNHEY and CDR2 SMNVEV (reference sequence). Trimming took 6 bases from V and 3 from J, leaving 12 bases between them. The source of the sample is a study of T cells in Graves' hyperthyroidism and ophthalmopathy.

The clonotype originates from a woman aged 45-65 years with Graves' hyperthyroidism that later progressed to Graves' ophthalmopathy. Sequencing was done on a sample of blood. This chain links TRBV27 with TRBJ2-7, with D perhaps TRBD2 (6 bases). The CDR3 sequence is CASSHRGLYEQYF. CDR3 bases: TGTGCCAGCAGCCACCGGGGACTCTACGAGCAGTACTTC.